The 10 T cell receptor beta chains below all came from one sample that was sequenced in a study of Ad26.COV2.S vaccination and SARS-CoV-2 variants. Indicated treatment: some 20 received Ad26.COV2.S at low or high dose, single or two shots; about 5 received placebo; per-sample allocation not given. Material that was analyzed had been drawn on day 63 after the first vaccine or placebo injection. Only in-frame clones appear in the TCRdb table, and some are missing; sequencing was by immunoSEQ multiplex PCR. The sample contains about 400,000 clones, roughly 85% of which appear only once. The material sequenced was peripheral blood, taken in a trial of Ad26.COV2.S vaccine versus placebo. The receptors come from a person between 18 and 65 years old who received the Ad26.COV2.S COVID-19 vaccine or a placebo.

As DNA, the CDR3 is TGTGCCAGCAGTTTTCTCATCAGAAACGGGGAGCTGTTTTTT. Translation gives CASSFLIRNGELFF. The V and J genes are TRBV27 and TRBJ2-2; no clear D. CDR3 length: 14 residues. V shed 3 bases and J shed 7 bases, with 12 bases lying between them. Germline-derived CDR1 and CDR2 are MNHEY and SMNVEV (reference sequence).

The chain links TRBV2 to TRBJ1-2, with TRBD1 matching over 7 bases. The CDR3 totals 12 residues. The germline CDR1 and CDR2 sequences are SNHLY and FYNNEI. V lost 7 bases, J lost 8 bases, and 7 bases stayed unmatched. The CDR3 coding sequence is TGTGCCAGCAAGTCAGGGGGATGGGGCTACACCTTC. It codes for CASKSGGWGYTF.

This rearrangement joins TRBV4-2 to TRBJ1-4; no firm D call. The CDR3 is 14 residues long. V was shortened by 4 bases and J by 4 bases, with 10 bases between the two germline ends. Germline V gene data show CDR1 as LGHNA and CDR2 as YNFKEQ. The CDR3 protein is CASSRDFGNEKLFF. The CDR3 DNA reads TGTGCCAGCAGCCGGGATTTCGGTAATGAAAAACTGTTTTTT.

The gene calls are TRBV7-3 and TRBJ2-1, with TRBD2 matching 9 bases. V dropped 5 bases and J dropped 2; count of bases not matched to a gene: 4. CDR1 SGHTA and CDR2 FQGTGA come from the germline V gene. The CDR3 sequence is 15 residues long. As DNA, the CDR3 is TGTGCCAGCAGCCTGGCGGGGGGGCCCTACAATGAGCAGTTCTTC. Protein product: CASSLAGGPYNEQFF.

This chain uses TRBV5-1 with TRBJ2-2; D may correspond to TRBD1 or TRBD2 (5 bases each). V was pared by 3 bases and J by 1 base, with 13 bases between. This CDR3 has 16 residues. CDR1 is SGHRS, CDR2 YFSETQ, per germline. The chain's CDR3 is CASSSLGAGNTGELFF. The CDR3 region has the DNA TGCGCCAGCAGCTCGCTCGGGGCAGGGAACACCGGGGAGCTGTTTTTT.

Concerning this clone itself: The junction departs from the called germline gene at one end, perhaps through a read error. CDR3 DNA sequence: TGTGCCAGCGGCTTGGGGCCGGGGCACCAAGAGACCCAGTACTTC. Its protein is CASGLGPGHQETQYF. The rearrangement joins TRBV5-5 to TRBJ2-5; D may match TRBD1 or TRBD2 (5 bases each). The CDR3 spans 15 residues. Germline V CDR1 and CDR2: SGHKS, YYEKEE (reference sequence).

V and J are TRBV29-1 and TRBJ2-6; the D is unclear. V dropped 5 bases and J dropped 0 bases, with 2 bases sitting between them. The CDR3 is 12 residues long. The V gene's germline CDR1 is SQVTM and CDR2 ANQGSEA. The CDR3 DNA follows: TGCAGCGTTTACTCTGGGGCCAACGTCCTGACTTTC. Translated, it gives CSVYSGANVLTF.

The table lists this clone with a count of one. CDR3 loop: CASSPGLAGVEQFF. DNA for the CDR3: TGTGCCAGCTCGCCGGGACTAGCGGGGGTTGAGCAGTTCTTC. J is TRBJ2-1 and V is TRBV25-1; the match to TRBD2 covers 14 bases. V shed 8 bases, J shed 9 bases, and the junction held 6 bases outside the gene matches. Germline V gene lookup returns CDR1 MGHDK and CDR2 SYGVNS. The CDR3 runs to 14 residues.

V gene TRBV6-6 combines with J gene TRBJ1-2, with D unclear. The CDR3 loop spans 12 amino acids. Germline CDR1 is MNHNY and CDR2 is SVGAGI (reference sequence). Trimming took 6 bases from V and 1 from J, leaving 6 bases between them. CDR3 region: CASSLGNYGYTF. The CDR3 coding sequence is TGTGCCAGCAGCCTGGGTAACTATGGCTACACCTTC.

The chain has TRBV2 and TRBJ2-7; a possible D gene is TRBD1 (5 bases). Trimming left V 4 bases short and J 5 bases short, with 15 bases between. Germline V gene lookup returns CDR1 SNHLY and CDR2 FYNNEI. The CDR3 spans 14 residues. The CDR3 loop is CASSGVNPGNEQYF. CDR3 DNA: TGTGCCAGCAGTGGTGTCAACCCAGGGAACGAGCAGTACTTC.